The 10 T cell receptor beta chains presented below share a single source sample, sequenced in a study of human versus mouse CDR3 diversity and MHC coevolution. Libraries were prepared by immunoSEQ multiplex PCR; TCRdb keeps only in-frame clonotypes and omits some of them. The sample has about 83,000 clones, less than 95% seen once; the top ten hold about 0.14%. The sample was naive CD4+ T cells from blood. Specified subset: CD45RO-negative CD62L-positive naive CD4 T cells. The receptors were sampled from a person aged 30 to 70 in good health.

This chain connects TRBV2 to TRBJ2-1; TRBD2 matches at 9 bases. CDR1 SNHLY and CDR2 FYNNEI come from the germline V gene. V was pared by 7 bases and J by 7 bases, with 11 bases of the junction left unmatched. The CDR3 runs 15 residues. The CDR3 sequence: CASKTLSGSENEQFF. CDR3 DNA sequence: TGTGCCAGCAAAACACTTAGCGGGAGCGAGAATGAGCAGTTCTTC. The full variable domain, its missing parts supplied by reference TRBV2 and TRBJ2-1, is EPEVTQTPSHQVTQMGQEVILRCVPISNHLYFYWYRQILGQKVEFLVSFYNNEISEKSEIFDDQFSVERPDGSNFTLKIRSTKLEDSAMYFCASKTLSGSENEQFFGPGTRLTVL.

Here the CDR3 reads CASSPPGNHEQYF. The CDR3 region has the DNA TGTGCCAGCTCACCCCCCGGGAATCACGAGCAGTACTTC. The J gene is TRBJ2-7, the V gene TRBV18; the D gene is possibly TRBD2 (5 bases). Trimming took off 3 bases at V and 5 bases at J, with 11 bases between the two ends. Germline loops: CDR1 KGHSH, CDR2 LQKENI. CDR3 length: 13 residues.

J is TRBJ2-2 and V is TRBV6-6; possibly TRBD1 for D (5 bases). With 4 bases removed from V and 1 base from J, the gap between germline ends came to 13 bases. The CDR3 runs 16 residues. Germline V gene lookup returns CDR1 MNHNY and CDR2 SVGAGI (reference sequence). The CDR3 nucleotides are TGTGCCAGCAGTTCCCGGACAAGCCTGAACACCGGGGAGCTGTTTTTT. Translation gives CASSSRTSLNTGELFF.

The J gene is TRBJ2-2, the V gene TRBV28; no definite D call. The V gene's germline CDR1 is MDHEN and CDR2 SYDVKM. The V and J ends lost 5 bases and 7 bases respectively, with 8 bases between them. The CDR3 totals 12 residues. DNA for the CDR3: TGTGCCAGCAGTATCTTCTTCGGGGAGCTGTTTTTT. It codes for CASSIFFGELFF.

The V and J genes are TRBV6-6 and TRBJ2-3; maybe TRBD2 (6 bases). This CDR3 spans 16 amino acids. V lost 6 bases and J lost 6, with 22 bases in between. Germline V gives CDR1 MNHNY, CDR2 SVGAGI (reference sequence). Here the CDR3 DNA reads TGTGCCAGCAGATCCGAACGGGCCTTGGGAGGCGATACGCAGTATTTT. Encoded protein: CASRSERALGGDTQYF.

In its sample, this clone was seen once. The V and J genes are TRBV29-1 and TRBJ2-5, with D possibly TRBD1 on 7 matching bases. This CDR3 is built from 12 residues. The germline CDR1 and CDR2 sequences are SQVTM and ANQGSEA. Trimming took 5 bases from V and 4 from J, leaving 11 bases between them. As DNA, the CDR3 is TGCAGCGTTCGTCAGGGGGGAGAGACCCAGTACTTC. This gives the protein CSVRQGGETQYF.

V gene TRBV19 combines with J gene TRBJ2-7; D possibly corresponds to TRBD1 (6 bases). The CDR3 totals 14 residues. CDR1 and CDR2 (germline): LNHDA, SQIVND (reference sequence). Trimming left V 6 bases short and J 4 bases short, with 16 bases between. CDR3 protein: CASSPDRGQYEQYF. The DNA for the CDR3 is TGTGCCAGTAGCCCGGACAGAGGCCAATACGAGCAGTACTTC. Drawing the rest from reference TRBV19 and TRBJ2-7, the complete variable domain is DGGITQSPKYLFRKEGQNVTLSCEQNLNHDAMYWYRQDPGQGLRLIYYSQIVNDFQKGDIAEGYSVSREKKESFPLTVTSAQKNPTAFYLCASSPDRGQYEQYFGPGTRLTVT.

The genes are TRBV5-5 and TRBJ1-5; weak D call: TRBD1 (6 bases). Germline CDR1 reads SGHKS; CDR2 reads YYEKEE (reference sequence). Trimming pared 5 bases from V and 4 bases from J, leaving 16 bases between. The CDR3 sequence is 15 residues long. The CDR3 region is CASSSGDTGNQPQHF. The CDR3 bases are TGTGCCAGCAGTTCAGGGGACACAGGGAATCAGCCCCAGCATTTT. The full variable domain, with the rest looked up from reference TRBV5-5 and TRBJ1-5, is DAGVTQSPTHLIKTRGQQVTLRCSPISGHKSVSWYQQVLGQGPQFIFQYYEKEERGRGNFPDRFSARQFPNYSSELNVNALLLGDSALYLCASSSGDTGNQPQHFGDGTRLSIL.

The chain recombines TRBV30 with TRBJ1-1; 10 bases match TRBD1. Germline V gene lookup returns CDR1 GTSNPN and CDR2 SVGIG (reference sequence). Germline trimming cut 7 bases from V and 5 bases from J; bases unmatched to any gene: 7. CDR3 length equals 13 residues. CDR3 bases: TGTGCCTATCGGGACAGGGGAAAAACTGAAGCTTTCTTT. It encodes CAYRDRGKTEAFF.

This sequence joins TRBV6-4 and TRBJ2-3; TRBD2 matches at 14 bases. Germline CDR1 is MRHNA and CDR2 is SNTAGT. V lost 7 bases, J lost 5 bases, and 5 bases stayed unmatched. The CDR3 is made up of 15 amino acids. The CDR3 is CASKGLAGAGDTQYF. The CDR3 DNA is TGTGCCAGCAAGGGACTAGCGGGAGCGGGAGATACGCAGTATTTT.